This T cell receptor (beta chain) was retrieved from a study of blood T cell repertoires in COVID-19 (dated by TCRdb to about 2020). With respect to the entire study: Collaborator samples came from the United States, Italy and Spain and covered acute and convalescent phases of COVID-19. Nearly every sample came with metadata listing a de-identified subject ID, COVID-19 status, age in years and sex. Samples came from the ongoing ImmuneRACE study (first 160 participants) plus 1,254 subjects from 6 global collaborators. The repertoires were made available in a free public database intended to serve as a resource for research on the immune response to SARS-CoV-2. Where available, HLA class I and class II types were obtained from metadata supplied by the sample provider rather than from assay-based typing. The prospective study material was composed of cDNA or gDNA derived from T cells, B-cell-depleted T cells, or PBMCs. The dataset comprised deeply sampled blood TCRbeta repertoires from subjects exposed to, actively infected with, or recovered from COVID-19.

TCRbeta CDR3 regions were amplified from genomic DNA using the immunoSEQ Assay, a bias-controlled multiplex PCR. As for the authors' bioinformatics: Nucleated cell counts per sample were estimated from amplification of reference gene primers within the assay. To quantify the absolute abundance of each unique TCRbeta CDR3 rearrangement, sequence reads were collapsed and filtered. For each sample, productive Simpson clonality was calculated as the square root of Simpson's diversity index over productive rearrangements. TCRdb holds this immuneACCESS table with in-frame rearrangements only. Some clones are missing; in checked studies, unresolved V genes explain under half, and the rest has no known cause. V and J calls and clone size follow that table, whereas D and trimming were derived from the DNA. The sample has approximately 300,000 clones on record, roughly 90% of them singletons. Of the sample, approximately 4% is held by the ten largest clones.

Spanning cysteine to phenylalanine, the CDR3 consists of 12 amino acids. This entry keeps only the CDR3 DNA: 36 bases, framed from base 1. Relative to germline, V is 1 base shorter and J is 7 bases shorter, with 5 bases between their ends. Sequences MDHEN (CDR1) and SYDVKM (CDR2) are obtained from the germline V gene. The study at large found these results: The quantity of clinical and demographic metadata differed by source and by participant and was supplied without curation.

This clone was counted a few times. Its binding antigen is unknown. No per-base quality is available; no much larger clone lies one base away. In the same sample, other DNA sequences code for this CDR3. Enrolling through a virtual design, the prospective study's participants ranged in age from roughly 18 to 95 years and lived across roughly 24 United States geographic areas. To assign participants to cohorts, the prospective study relied on clinical history that participants themselves reported in a screening survey and a study questionnaire. In the prospective study, whole blood, serum and a nasopharyngeal or oropharyngeal swab were collected from each participant by mobile phlebotomists. Prospective study participants could optionally give additional blood draws and questionnaires over an approximately 2-month period. Before DNA extraction, prospective study blood samples were shipped either frozen or at room temperature.

The receptor's source is a woman under 30 with acute COVID-19. Recombination connected TRBV28 to TRBJ1-5; no D gene call is confident. The sequencing input was PBMCs or T cells enriched from blood (not recorded which). In nucleotides, the sequence is TGTGCCAGCAGTTTATCCGGGCAGCCCCAGCATTTT. Its translation reads: CASSLSGQPQHF.